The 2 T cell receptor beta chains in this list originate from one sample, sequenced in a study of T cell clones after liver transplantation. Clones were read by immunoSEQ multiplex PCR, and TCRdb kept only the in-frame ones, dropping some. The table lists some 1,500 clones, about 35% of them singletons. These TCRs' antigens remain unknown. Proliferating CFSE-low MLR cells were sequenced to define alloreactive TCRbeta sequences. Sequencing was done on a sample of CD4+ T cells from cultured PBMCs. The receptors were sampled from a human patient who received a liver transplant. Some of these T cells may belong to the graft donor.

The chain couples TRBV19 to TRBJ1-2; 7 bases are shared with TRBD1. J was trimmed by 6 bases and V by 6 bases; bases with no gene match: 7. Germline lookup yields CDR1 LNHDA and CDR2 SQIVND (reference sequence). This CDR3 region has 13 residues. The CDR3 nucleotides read TGTGCCAGTAGCACGACAGGGATTGATGGCTACACCTTC. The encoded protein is CASSTTGIDGYTF.

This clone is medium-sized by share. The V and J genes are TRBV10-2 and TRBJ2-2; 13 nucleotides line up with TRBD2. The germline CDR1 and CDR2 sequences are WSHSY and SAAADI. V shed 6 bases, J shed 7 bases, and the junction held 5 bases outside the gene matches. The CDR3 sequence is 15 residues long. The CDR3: CASRTSGGPGGELFF. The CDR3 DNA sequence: TGCGCCAGCAGGACTAGCGGGGGGCCGGGCGGGGAGCTGTTTTTT.